The source of this T cell receptor (beta chain) is a study of blood T cell repertoires in COVID-19. At the level of the study: Samples taken during acute and convalescent COVID-19 were collected in the United States, Italy and Spain. T cells, B-cell-depleted T cells, or PBMCs supplied cDNA or gDNA.

Methods used by the authors: Estimated nucleated cell counts came from reference gene primer amplification. TCRdb's copy holds only in-frame clones and misses some; the assay was immunoSEQ multiplex PCR. The DNA gave D and trimming, while V, J and clone size come from that table. The sample has tens of thousands of clones, roughly four fifths seen once. The CDR3 has 12 residues. J was trimmed by 4 bases and V by 8 bases; bases with no gene match: 5. Germline CDR1 reads SQVTM; CDR2 reads ANQGSEA. Sequenced input: peripheral blood. The TCR was taken from a man in his fifties or sixties with acute or convalescent COVID-19. The chain joins TRBV29-1 to TRBJ2-1; 7 bases fit TRBD2. CDR3 sequence reads: CSSLGGYNEQFF. The CDR3 DNA is TGCAGCTCTCTCGGGGGGTACAATGAGCAGTTCTTC.